The T cell receptor beta chain described here comes from a study of metastatic and nonmetastatic thyroid tumors. The CDR3 runs 13 residues. The V gene's germline CDR1 is MNHEY and CDR2 SVGEGT. After removal of 6 bases from V and 5 bases from J, the junction contained 5 bases not matched to a gene. Patients had received no treatment of any kind before thyroid surgery. TCRdb used MiXCR to call clones anew from the PCR reads. The data hold about 38,000 clones, with roughly 50% observed a single time. The sequencing input was tumor tissue. The rearrangement joins TRBV6-2 or TRBV6-3 to TRBJ2-7; 9 bases agree with TRBD1. The TCR sequence derives from a male donor with papillary thyroid cancer or a benign thyroid nodule (not recorded which). Some clones in this sample may be carry-over from other donors' samples. DNA for the CDR3: TGTGCCAGCAGGAAGGGACAGGGAAACGAGCAGTACTTC. This codes for CASRKGQGNEQYF.